This T cell receptor beta chain originates from a study of T cells in Graves' hyperthyroidism and ophthalmopathy. The study, taken as a whole, reports: Among clonotypes expanded in thyroid above 0.001, most were also found in blood. The authors' 13 V-J model separated ophthalmopathy from stable hyperthyroidism. Model-based prediction identified ophthalmopathy a median 6.5 months prior to its onset.

RNA transcripts gave rise to amplified TCR beta CDR3 regions. TCR CDR3 underwent first-round RT-PCR with the HTBI primer set. One entry per CDR3 protein results from TCRdb running MiXCR on the multiplex PCR reads. The data show hundreds of thousands of distinct CDR3 sequences, with roughly 15% seen just once and about 10% held by the top ten. CDR3 size: 15 residues. As regards this clonotype: Its target is unknown. The germline gene is not matched at one end of the junction; a read error may be the cause.

The source of this sequence is a woman aged 18-30 years with Graves' hyperthyroidism. The sequencing sample was made of blood. This chain links TRBV12-3 or TRBV12-4 with TRBJ2-5, with 7 positions matching TRBD1. The CDR3 nucleotides are TGTACCAGCAGTTTAGGGCGACAGGGACGGGAGACCCAGTACTTC. Protein sequence: CTSSLGRQGRETQYF.